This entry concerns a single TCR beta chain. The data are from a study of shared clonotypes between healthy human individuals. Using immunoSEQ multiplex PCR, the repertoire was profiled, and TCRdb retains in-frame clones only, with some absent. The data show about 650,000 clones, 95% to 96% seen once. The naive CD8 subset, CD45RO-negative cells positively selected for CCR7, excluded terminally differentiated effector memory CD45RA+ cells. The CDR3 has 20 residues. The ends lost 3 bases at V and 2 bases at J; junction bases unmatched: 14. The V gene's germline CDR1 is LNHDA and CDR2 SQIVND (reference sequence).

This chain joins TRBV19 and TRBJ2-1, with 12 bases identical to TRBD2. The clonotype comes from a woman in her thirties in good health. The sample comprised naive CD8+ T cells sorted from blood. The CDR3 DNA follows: TGTGCCAGTAGTATCCGGGGTCTAGCGGGAGGGCCTCGGGCCTACAATGAGCAGTTCTTC. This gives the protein CASSIRGLAGGPRAYNEQFF.